Presented here are 14 T cell receptor beta chains from one specimen sequenced in a study of T cell repertoires in cytomegalovirus infection. One entry per CDR3 protein results from TCRdb running MiXCR on the reads. The sample lists about 570,000 distinct CDR3 sequences, under 45% occurring once. These receptors have no known antigen. Here the sequenced sample was cultured PBMCs, taken from culture after CMV antigen stimulation. Receptors originate from a human donor in good health (CMV status not recorded). Some clones in this sample may be carry-over from other donors' samples.

This clonotype has a single count. J is TRBJ1-1 and V is TRBV29-1; no definite D call. The CDR3 has 11 amino acids. Germline V gene sequence: CDR1 SQVTM, CDR2 ANQGSEA. V was trimmed by 7 bases and J by 5 bases, leaving 11 bases between them. CDR3 sequence: CSGLGKTEAFF. For the CDR3, the DNA is TGCAGCGGCCTGGGTAAGACTGAAGCTTTCTTT.

CDR3 nucleotides: TGTGCCACCTCCGTAAGGTCAGGGGAAGGCTATGGCTACACCTTC. This codes for CATSVRSGEGYGYTF. This chain connects TRBV19 to TRBJ1-2, with D possibly being TRBD1 (6 bases). The V end was cut by 10 bases, the J end by 4 bases, with 22 bases between. The CDR3 loop spans 15 amino acids. Germline V gives CDR1 LNHDA, CDR2 SQIVND (reference sequence). Supplemented by reference TRBV19 and TRBJ1-2, the full variable domain reads DGGITQSPKYLFRKEGQNVTLSCEQNLNHDAMYWYRQDPGQGLRLIYYSQIVNDFQKGDIAEGYSVSREKKESFPLTVTSAQKNPTAFYLCATSVRSGEGYGYTFGSGTRLTVV.

The CDR3 DNA is TGTGCCAGCAGCTTAGTGAGGGACAGGGTAAGCGAGCAGTACTTC. Protein sequence: CASSLVRDRVSEQYF. The chain joins TRBV7-2 to TRBJ2-7; 9 bases are a match to TRBD1. V was clipped by 1 base and J by 6 bases; unmatched bases: 7. This CDR3 has 15 residues. Germline CDR1 reads SGHTA; CDR2 reads FQGNSA.

A few counts support this clonotype. The chain is built from TRBV6-1 and TRBJ2-7; D perhaps matches TRBD1 (5 bases). This CDR3 is 16 amino acids long. Germline assignment: CDR1 MNHNS and CDR2 SASEGT. V was shortened by 7 bases and J by 4 bases, with 23 bases between the two germline ends. The CDR3 here is CASTQGWTTASYEQYF. Written as DNA, the CDR3 is TGTGCCAGCACCCAAGGCTGGACAACCGCCTCGTACGAGCAGTACTTC.

The gene calls are TRBV20-1 and TRBJ2-7; 9 positions agree with TRBD1. The CDR3 consists of 14 residues. Looked up from germline, CDR1 is DFQATT and CDR2 is SNEGSKA (reference sequence). V shed 6 bases and J 5 bases; nucleotides not matched to a gene: 11. The CDR3 sequence: CSAQGQGRTNEQYF. The CDR3 coding sequence is TGCAGTGCGCAAGGACAGGGGAGGACCAACGAGCAGTACTTC.

This clonotype came up a few times. The chain employs TRBV7-8 and TRBJ1-6, with 9 bases fitting TRBD1. V gave up 6 bases and J gave up 5 bases; unmatched junction bases: 5. The CDR3 is 15 amino acids. The germline V gene has CDR1 SGHVS and CDR2 FQNEAQ. The CDR3 DNA is TGTGCCAGCAGATTCGACAGGGGGAATAATTCACCCCTCCACTTT. This gives the protein CASRFDRGNNSPLHF.

This chain joins TRBV7-9 and TRBJ2-1; D might be TRBD2 (6 bases). V was clipped by 5 bases and J by 3 bases, with 26 bases between them. The CDR3 covers 19 residues. Germline V lookup: CDR1 SEHNR, CDR2 FQNEAQ (reference sequence). The CDR3 spells CASSIPVNGLPIFYNEQFF. The CDR3 DNA is TGTGCCAGCAGCATCCCGGTCAACGGACTACCGATCTTCTACAATGAGCAGTTCTTC.

This clonotype was observed a handful of times. The chain combines TRBV4-1 with TRBJ1-4, with D unresolved. The CDR3 extends over 14 amino acids. The germline V gene has CDR1 MGHRA and CDR2 YSYEKL. V lost 0 bases to trimming and J lost 13 bases, with 15 bases between them. DNA for the CDR3: TGCGCCAGCAGCCAAGAATTAAGGGAGGACGGACTGTTTTTT. As protein: CASSQELREDGLFF.

J is TRBJ1-5 and V is TRBV12-3 or TRBV12-4, with D possibly being TRBD1 (6 bases). CDR3 size: 13 residues. V was pared by 6 bases and J by 9 bases, with 15 bases between. The CDR3 reads CASRQGGGRPQHF. The CDR3 bases are TGTGCCAGCAGACAAGGAGGGGGAAGGCCCCAGCATTTT.

This clonotype was counted many times. CDR3 nucleotide sequence: TGTGCCAGCAGCAGATCTAGCGGGAGGGGGGATACGCAGTATTTT. Its protein is CASSRSSGRGDTQYF. The J gene is TRBJ2-3, the V gene TRBV7-2; TRBD2 matches 12 bases. The CDR3 is 15 amino acids. V shed 5 bases and J 6 bases; nucleotides not matched to a gene: 6. Germline V gene lookup returns CDR1 SGHTA and CDR2 FQGNSA.

The chain recombines TRBV10-3 with TRBJ2-1; TRBD2 agrees at 7 bases. With 11 bases clipped from V and 6 bases from J, the junction kept 4 bases outside the gene matches. Germline loops: CDR1 ENHRY, CDR2 SYGVKD. This CDR3 comprises 11 residues. In DNA, the CDR3 is TGTGCCGGGGGGGGGGGCAATGAGCAGTTCTTC. Translating gives CAGGGGNEQFF.

J is TRBJ1-5 and V is TRBV27; no clear D gene. This CDR3 spans 13 amino acids. Germline V gene data show CDR1 as MNHEY and CDR2 as SMNVEV (reference sequence). V was shortened by 6 bases and J by 0 bases, with 6 bases between the two germline ends. The CDR3 coding sequence is TGTGCCAGCAGGCCTAATAGCAATCAGCCCCAGCATTTT. It is translated as CASRPNSNQPQHF.

This clonotype was seen more than once but under ten times. The chain recombines TRBV7-2 with TRBJ2-1; TRBD2 aligns across 13 bases. The V segment lost 5 bases and the J segment 9 bases; nucleotides outside the gene matches: 7. This CDR3 spans 15 amino acids. The germline gives CDR1 SGHTA, CDR2 FQGNSA. The CDR3 here is CASSPTSGRAPEQFF. As DNA, the CDR3 is TGTGCCAGCAGCCCAACTAGCGGGAGGGCCCCTGAGCAGTTCTTC. Variable domain in full (rest from reference TRBV7-2 and TRBJ2-1): GAGVSQSPSNKVTEKGKDVELRCDPISGHTALYWYRQSLGQGLEFLIYFQGNSAPDKSGLPSDRFSAERTGGSVSTLTIQRTQQEDSAVYLCASSPTSGRAPEQFFGPGTRLTVL.

CDR3 sequence (DNA): TGTGCCAGCAGCTTGGGAGGGACAGGGGGTGAGCAGTTCTTC. Translated: CASSLGGTGGEQFF. V and J are TRBV5-6 and TRBJ2-1, with TRBD1 matching over 11 bases. CDR3 length: 14 amino acids. CDR1 is SGHDT and CDR2 is YYEEEE in the germline V gene. J was trimmed by 9 bases and V by 0 bases; bases with no gene match: 2.